These T cell receptor beta chains were read from a single sample in a study of T cell responses to AZD1222 COVID-19 vaccine. Profiling relied on immunoSEQ multiplex PCR, and the TCRdb table lists in-frame clones only, not all of them. The sample has roughly 180,000 clones, roughly 94% seen once; the top ten hold approximately 0.6%. Sequenced material: peripheral blood, taken on day 0 of AZD1222 vaccination. These receptors were obtained from an adult in good health. Both conserved end residues are part of each CDR3. A D gene is named only where the DNA matches it firmly. Size tells how often a clone was seen (once, few, many) or the class of an expanded clone, and some rows leave it out.

clone_size j_call v_call d_call cdr3_nt cdr3_aa
- TRBJ2-3 TRBV10-2 - TGCGCCAGCACCCAACCTGGGGGGCCCCGCACAGATACGCAGTATTTT CASTQPGGPRTDTQYF
- TRBJ1-4 TRBV7-6 - TGTGCCAGCAGCTTAGCGGAGTCGTCAGGGGCTGAAAAACTGTTTTTT CASSLAESSGAEKLFF
- TRBJ1-2 TRBV20-1 - TGCAGTGCTAGGATGGGATATGGCTACACCTTC CSARMGYGYTF
- TRBJ2-2 TRBV10-3 TRBD2 TGTGCCATCAGTGGACCTGGGACTAGCGGGACCGGGGAGCTGTTTTTT CAISGPGTSGTGELFF
- TRBJ1-6 TRBV30 TRBD1 TGTGCCTGGAATTCGGGACAGCATAATTCACCCCTCCACTTT CAWNSGQHNSPLHF
once TRBJ2-1 TRBV19 - TGTGCCAGTAGTATCACCTGGAAGGTGTCCTACAATGAGCAGTTCTTC CASSITWKVSYNEQFF
once TRBJ1-2 TRBV21-1 - TGTGCCAGCAGCAGTAGACCGGGACAGGGTAAATTAGTGGGTGGCTACACCTTC CASSSRPGQGKLVGGYTF
- TRBJ2-1 TRBV15 - TGTGCCACCAGCCCAGACATCACCGAGCAGTTCTTC CATSPDITEQFF
- TRBJ1-6 TRBV7-8 - TGTGCCAGCAGCTCGGGACGAAGGAATTCACCCCTCCACTTT CASSSGRRNSPLHF
once TRBJ2-1 TRBV4-2 TRBD2 TGTGCCAGCAGCCCTTCCGGGACTAGCGAGGCCAATGAGCAGTTCTTC CASSPSGTSEANEQFF
- TRBJ1-5 TRBV2 - TGTGCCAGCAGCTACACAGGGCTTCGTCAGCCCCAGCATTTT CASSYTGLRQPQHF
- TRBJ1-2 TRBV20-1 - TGCAGTGCTAGTCGGAGGGGGGCAGGGCTGGACGGCTACACCTTC CSASRRGAGLDGYTF
- TRBJ2-2 TRBV6-1 - TGTGCCAGCAGTGCCTCTAGCCTCACGAACACCGGGGAGCTGTTTTTT CASSASSLTNTGELFF
- TRBJ2-7 TRBV30 - TGTGCCTGGACGAAGGGGGTGTCCTACGAGCAGTACTTC CAWTKGVSYEQYF
- TRBJ1-5 TRBV27 - TGTGCCAGCAGTTTGCTTTCCGGCGGATCTAAAAGGGGGGGCGGTCAGCCCCAGCATTTT CASSLLSGGSKRGGGQPQHF
once TRBJ2-1 TRBV14 - TGTGCCAGCAGCCAGGGCACCGGGATCAGGGATGAGCAGTTCTTC CASSQGTGIRDEQFF
- TRBJ2-1 TRBV18 - TGTGCCAGCTCACCACCGGTCCGGGACTCATACAATGAGCAGTTCTTC CASSPPVRDSYNEQFF
- TRBJ2-2 TRBV9 TRBD1 TGTGCCAGCAGCATTCTAGGGACAGCGAACACCGGGGAGCTGTTTTTT CASSILGTANTGELFF
- TRBJ2-7 TRBV10-1 - TGCGCCAGCAGTGAGTCGAGAGGGCGATCCTACGAGCAGTACTTC CASSESRGRSYEQYF
- TRBJ1-1 TRBV27 - TGTGCCAGCAGTTTGGGCCCGGGGACGGAAGCTTTCTTT CASSLGPGTEAFF
- TRBJ1-1 TRBV5-6 - TGTGCCAGCAGCTTGGTTCCGAACACTGAAGCTTTCTTT CASSLVPNTEAFF
once TRBJ1-2 TRBV20-1 - TGCAGTGCTAGTCACGGTTCGGACTATGGCTACACCTTC CSASHGSDYGYTF
- TRBJ1-5 TRBV4-1 - TGCGCCAGCAGCCAAGATCCGGGGTTCGATCAGCCCCAGCATTTT CASSQDPGFDQPQHF
- TRBJ2-7 TRBV7-2 - TGTGCCAGCAGCCGGCCCGGGACGGGGACCTACGAGCAGTACTTC CASSRPGTGTYEQYF
- TRBJ1-5 TRBV5-1 - TGCGCCAGCAGCCCTGACAGCTTCGACCAGCCCCAGCATTTT CASSPDSFDQPQHF
- TRBJ1-2 TRBV14 - TGCGCCAGCAGCCACCTCGGGAAAGTAAACTATGGCTACACCTTC CASSHLGKVNYGYTF
- TRBJ1-1 TRBV7-9 - TGTGCCAGCAGCTTACCCTACAAGGGACACGACATCGAAGCTTTCTTT CASSLPYKGHDIEAFF
- TRBJ2-1 TRBV5-1 - TGCGCCAGCAGCCCCTCGGGGAGCGGTGAGCAGTTCTTC CASSPSGSGEQFF
- TRBJ2-1 TRBV10-1 - TGCGCCAGCAGTGACGGGGCCAGCAATGAGCAGTTCTTC CASSDGASNEQFF
few TRBJ1-5 TRBV10-3 - TGTGCCATCAGTGAGCATATAGCGGGCAATCAGCCCCAGCATTTT CAISEHIAGNQPQHF
- TRBJ1-5 TRBV12-3/TRBV12-4 - TGTGCCAGCAGTCGACGGGGCGATCAGCCCCAGCATTTT CASSRRGDQPQHF